Below, 9 T cell receptor beta chains from the same sample are listed, as sequenced in a study of vaccination effects on CD4 cells after COVID-19. Their cognate antigens are unknown. Under the ViraFEST assay, PBMC were stimulated with viral peptide pools so that antigen-specific CD4+ T cells expanded. Sequencing was performed afterwards. Investigators separated out CD4+ T cells once more than nine days of culture had passed. The cohort was immunized with two doses of either the BNT162b2 or mRNA-1273 vaccine. Sequencing was performed with immunoSEQ multiplex PCR; in TCRdb, only in-frame clones are kept and a portion is missing. The sample records some 70,000 clones, 80% to 85% being singletons. Specimen: CD4+ T cells from PBMCs cultured with HCoV-229E spike peptides, collected after COVID-19 vaccination. The receptors shown here come from a human donor who received a COVID-19 vaccine.

The chain combines TRBV5-6 with TRBJ1-4, with TRBD1 matching 8 bases. Trimming at V came to 3 bases and at J to 8 bases, leaving 9 bases not matched to a gene. The germline gives CDR1 SGHDT, CDR2 YYEEEE. The CDR3 is 15 residues long. The CDR3 is CASSSLDREQEKLFF. The CDR3 nucleotides are TGTGCCAGCAGCTCGCTGGACAGGGAACAGGAAAAACTGTTTTTT.

The V call is TRBV24-1, the J call TRBJ2-3, with D uncertain. The CDR3 is made up of 16 amino acids. V lost 2 bases, J lost 2 bases, and 13 bases lay in between. From germline, CDR1 is KGHDR and CDR2 SFDVKD. CDR3 loop: CATSDSSGLTTDTQYF. CDR3 nucleotide sequence: TGTGCCACCAGTGATTCCTCTGGCCTTACCACAGATACGCAGTATTTT.

The rearrangement uses TRBV2 and TRBJ2-7; possible D gene TRBD1, 6 bases. From germline, CDR1 is SNHLY and CDR2 FYNNEI. Trimming cost V 6 bases and J 4 bases, with 13 bases left between them. This CDR3 is 13 amino acids long. The DNA for the CDR3 is TGTGCCAGCAGCCCCGGGACACTATACGAGCAGTACGTC. It translates to CASSPGTLYEQYV.

The chain carries TRBV6-6 and TRBJ2-7, with no clear D. The CDR3 sequence is 12 residues long. Germline values: CDR1 MNHNY, CDR2 SVGAGI (reference sequence). V lost 6 bases to trimming and J lost 1 base, with 7 bases between them. The CDR3 here is CASRSHSYEQYV. The CDR3 coding sequence is TGTGCCAGCAGGAGTCATTCCTACGAGCAGTACGTC.

The J gene is TRBJ2-3, the V gene TRBV18; D possibly corresponds to TRBD1 (6 bases). This CDR3 contains 15 residues. Germline CDR1 and CDR2: KGHSH and LQKENI. V shed 3 bases and J shed 3 bases, with 13 bases lying between them. The CDR3 reads CASSPTPGETDTQYF. CDR3 coding DNA: TGTGCCAGCTCACCGACGCCAGGGGAAACAGATACGCAGTATTTT.

V and J are TRBV5-4 and TRBJ2-3; 11 nucleotides agree with TRBD2. The trim removed 4 bases at V and 3 bases at J, leaving 10 bases unmatched. The CDR3 is 17 residues long. CDR1 is SGHNT and CDR2 is YYREEE in the germline V gene (reference sequence). The CDR3 is CASSPGTSGILTDTQYF. CDR3 in DNA: TGTGCCAGCAGCCCCGGGACTAGCGGAATTCTAACAGATACGCAGTATTTT.

This chain uses TRBV10-3 with TRBJ2-3; D not resolved. This CDR3 spans 14 amino acids. The germline V gene encodes CDR1 ENHRY and CDR2 SYGVKD. Trimming removed 0 bases from V and 4 bases from J, with 8 bases in between. The CDR3 spells CAISESGRPDTQYF. Here the CDR3 DNA reads TGTGCCATCAGTGAGTCGGGCAGACCAGATACGCAGTATTTT.

This clone was counted between two and nine times. V is TRBV29-1 and J is TRBJ2-5; the D gene is possibly TRBD2 (5 bases). This CDR3 comprises 13 residues. V lost 5 bases, J lost 1 base, and 11 bases lay in between. Germline values: CDR1 SQVTM, CDR2 ANQGSEA. The CDR3 DNA is TGCAGCGTTCCGACACTAGGCCAAGAGACCCAGTACTTC. Translating gives CSVPTLGQETQYF.

V is TRBV28 and J is TRBJ1-5; the D gene is possibly TRBD1 (5 bases). The CDR3 totals 12 residues. Per germline, CDR1 MDHEN and CDR2 SYDVKM. Trimming removed 8 bases at V and 2 bases at J, with 7 bases between. CDR3 residues: CASGDGNQPQHF. In DNA, the CDR3 is TGTGCCAGCGGGGACGGCAATCAGCCCCAGCATTTT.